This T cell receptor (beta chain) comes out of a study of Ad26.COV2.S vaccination and SARS-CoV-2 variants. Study-wide background: Intramuscularly, Ad26.COV2.S was given either once or twice, 56 days apart.

Assay: immunoSEQ multiplex PCR; the TCRdb copy retains only in-frame clones and omits some. This table holds 400,000 to 450,000 clones, around nine tenths found once. The CDR3 is 15 amino acids. Germline CDR1 reads MNHNS; CDR2 reads SASEGT. The ends were cut back, 1 base at V and 7 bases at J, with 17 bases in the middle. Whole-study findings and limits: Non-spike TCR breadth did not differ much between vaccine and placebo recipients.

Treatment of the sample: roughly 20 received Ad26.COV2.S at low or high dose, single or two shots; about 5 received placebo; per-sample allocation not given. Collection of the samples took place on day 63 after the first injection of vaccine or placebo. The vaccine antigen was prefusion-stabilized Wuhan SARS-CoV-2 spike. Worth noting for this clone: Its antigen is not identified.

The chain is built from TRBV6-1 and TRBJ2-7; D possibly uses TRBD1 or TRBD2 (5 bases each). The sequence derives from a person aged 18-60 years who received the Ad26.COV2.S COVID-19 vaccine or a placebo. Source: peripheral blood, taken in a trial of Ad26.COV2.S vaccine versus placebo. CDR3 in DNA: TGTGCCAGCAGTGAAGAGCCGGGGACCTATTTTGAGCAGTACTTC. Protein: CASSEEPGTYFEQYF.